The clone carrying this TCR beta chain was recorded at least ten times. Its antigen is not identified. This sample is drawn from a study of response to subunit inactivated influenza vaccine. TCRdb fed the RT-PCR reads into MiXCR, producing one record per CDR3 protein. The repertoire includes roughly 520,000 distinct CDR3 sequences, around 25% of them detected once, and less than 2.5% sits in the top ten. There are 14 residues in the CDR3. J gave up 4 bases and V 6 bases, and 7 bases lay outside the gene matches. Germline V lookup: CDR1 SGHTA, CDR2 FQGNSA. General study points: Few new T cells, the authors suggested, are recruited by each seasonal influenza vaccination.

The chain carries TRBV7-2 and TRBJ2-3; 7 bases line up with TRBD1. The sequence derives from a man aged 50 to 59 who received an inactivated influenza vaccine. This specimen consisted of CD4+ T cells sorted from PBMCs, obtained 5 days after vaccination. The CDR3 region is CASSLRQGPDTQYF. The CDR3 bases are TGTGCCAGCAGTTTGAGACAGGGTCCAGATACGCAGTATTTT.